The 26 T cell receptor beta chains reported below all come from one sample, sequenced in a study of cytomegalovirus exposure and HLA in healthy donors. Amplification used 60 Vbeta primers and 13 Jbeta primers. The table came from immunoSEQ multiplex PCR; TCRdb's copy has only in-frame clones and leaves some out. The table includes around 120,000 clones, 63% detected once. Sequenced sample: PBMCs. These receptor sequences come from a man in his forties in good health and CMV-seropositive.

The CDR3 region is CASSYSIARNYGYTF. The CDR3 bases are TGTGCCAGCAGTTACTCGATCGCCAGGAACTATGGCTACACCTTC. V is TRBV6-5 and J is TRBJ1-2; D remains unclear. V lost 0 bases, J lost 2 bases, and 10 bases lay in between. CDR3 size: 15 residues. Germline V gene lookup returns CDR1 MNHEY and CDR2 SVGAGI.

The chain recombines TRBV5-4 with TRBJ1-2; D call uncertain. V was cut by 1 base and J by 7 bases, with 14 bases left in between. The CDR3 runs 14 residues. In germline, CDR1 is SGHNT, CDR2 YYREEE (reference sequence). Here the CDR3 reads CASSLTGSLVGYTF. The CDR3 nucleotides are TGTGCCAGCAGCTTGACGGGTTCACTGGTTGGCTACACCTTC.

The chain recombines TRBV4-2 with TRBJ2-7; D unresolved. In germline, CDR1 is LGHNA, CDR2 YNFKEQ. The V end was cut by 0 bases, the J end by 0 bases, with 9 bases between. This CDR3 is 15 amino acids long. The CDR3 reads CASSQDLPSSYEQYF. CDR3 nucleotide sequence: TGTGCCAGCAGCCAAGATCTACCAAGCTCCTACGAGCAGTACTTC.

To note about this clone: Relative to the germline gene, one junction end is altered; a read error may explain this. V and J are TRBV9 and TRBJ2-1, with 8 bases fitting TRBD2. The germline gives CDR1 SGDLS, CDR2 YYNGEE. The CDR3 has 15 amino acids. The CDR3 sequence: CASTVGLATREQQFF. The CDR3 DNA reads as TGTGCCAGCACCGTAGGACTAGCAACCCGAGAACAGCAGTTCTTC.

This clone has a handful of counts. V gene TRBV10-3 combines with J gene TRBJ1-1; 7 bases line up with TRBD1. CDR3 length equals 14 residues. The junction had 5 bases not matched to a gene; V was cut back by 6 bases and J by 1 base. Looked up from germline, CDR1 is ENHRY and CDR2 is SYGVKD. The CDR3 loop reads CAIRTGTANTEAFF. The DNA of the CDR3 is TGTGCCATCAGAACTGGGACAGCGAACACTGAAGCTTTCTTT.

The V gene is TRBV5-1, the J gene TRBJ1-1; TRBD1 matches at 8 bases. The V gene end was trimmed by 2 bases and the J gene end by 3 bases; junction bases not matched to a gene: 18. The CDR3 contains 19 residues. Germline assignment: CDR1 SGHRS and CDR2 YFSETQ. For the CDR3, the DNA is TGCGCCAGCAGCTTAGACAGGGGCTCGGTATACACCCTCGACACTGAAGCTTTCTTT. Amino acids: CASSLDRGSVYTLDTEAFF.

The gene calls are TRBV2 and TRBJ1-2; 7 bases match TRBD1. The CDR3 contains 13 residues. V gave up 8 bases and J gave up 8 bases; unmatched junction bases: 11. Germline assignment: CDR1 SNHLY and CDR2 FYNNEI. The CDR3 is CASSRQGLSGYTF. The CDR3 bases are TGTGCCAGCTCTCGACAGGGACTCAGCGGCTACACCTTC. Filled out from reference TRBV2 and TRBJ1-2, the complete variable domain reads EPEVTQTPSHQVTQMGQEVILRCVPISNHLYFYWYRQILGQKVEFLVSFYNNEISEKSEIFDDQFSVERPDGSNFTLKIRSTKLEDSAMYFCASSRQGLSGYTFGSGTRLTVV.

This clone turned up a few times. The chain carries TRBV5-1 and TRBJ1-2; no clear D. The CDR3 sequence is 13 residues long. With 0 bases removed from V and 0 bases from J, the gap between germline ends came to 3 bases. The germline gives CDR1 SGHRS, CDR2 YFSETQ. CDR3 in amino acids: CASSLAANYGYTF. The CDR3 region has the DNA TGCGCCAGCAGCTTGGCAGCTAACTATGGCTACACCTTC.

CDR3 sequence (DNA): TGTGCCAGCAGCTTAGCCGGGAGGGGCACCAATGAGCAGTTCTTC. Its protein product is CASSLAGRGTNEQFF. The V gene is TRBV7-2, the J gene TRBJ2-1; TRBD2 matches 8 bases. V gave up 0 bases and J gave up 6 bases; unmatched junction bases: 4. The CDR3 is made up of 15 amino acids. The germline CDR1 and CDR2 sequences are SGHTA and FQGNSA.

V gene TRBV7-3 combines with J gene TRBJ1-2; D gene ambiguous. This CDR3 region has 13 residues. V was trimmed by 4 bases and J by 9 bases, leaving 15 bases between them. Germline CDR1 reads SGHTA; CDR2 reads FQGTGA. The CDR3 DNA reads as TGTGCCAGCAGCTCCGAGCCGGGATGGCGCTACACCTTC. Translated, it gives CASSSEPGWRYTF.

This chain uses TRBV7-2 with TRBJ2-2, with D maybe TRBD2 (5 bases). Germline lookup yields CDR1 SGHTA and CDR2 FQGNSA. The CDR3 extends over 15 amino acids. V was trimmed by 1 base and J by 9 bases, leaving 15 bases between them. CDR3 amino acids: CASSLGRSEARELFF. Here the CDR3 DNA reads TGTGCCAGCAGCTTAGGTCGTAGCGAGGCCCGGGAGCTGTTTTTT.

J is TRBJ1-6 and V is TRBV9; no firm D call. The V gene lost 0 bases and the J gene lost 7 bases, with 5 bases spanning the gap. The CDR3 runs 13 residues. Germline V lookup: CDR1 SGDLS, CDR2 YYNGEE. For the CDR3, the DNA is TGTGCCAGCAGCGTAGACGGGAATTCACCCCTCCACTTT. Translating gives CASSVDGNSPLHF.

The chain links TRBV6-1 to TRBJ1-1, with D tentatively TRBD1 (5 bases). Trimming left V 5 bases short and J 0 bases short, with 10 bases between. This CDR3 spans 14 amino acids. The V gene's germline CDR1 is MNHNS and CDR2 SASEGT. The CDR3 DNA sequence: TGTGCCAGCAGTCGGGGACTGGTGAACACTGAAGCTTTCTTT. Its protein is CASSRGLVNTEAFF.

This clone was observed many times. The V and J genes are TRBV10-2 and TRBJ2-1; 11 bases are shared with TRBD2. V lost 8 bases, J lost 5 bases, and 2 bases stayed unmatched. The germline V gene encodes CDR1 WSHSY and CDR2 SAAADI. This CDR3 is 13 amino acids long. The CDR3 bases are TGCGCCAGCTTTAGCGGGAGGGACAATGAGCAGTTCTTC. Amino acids: CASFSGRDNEQFF.

The chain carries TRBV11-3 and TRBJ2-1; a possible D gene is TRBD2 (5 bases). CDR3 length: 14 amino acids. Germline V gene data show CDR1 as SGHNT and CDR2 as YENEEA. The V end lost 0 bases, the J end lost 4 bases, and 7 bases lay between the germline ends. The CDR3 region is CASSLEGGYNEQFF. Written as DNA, the CDR3 is TGTGCCAGCAGCTTAGAGGGCGGGTACAATGAGCAGTTCTTC.

This chain joins TRBV19 and TRBJ2-2, with 9 bases lining up with TRBD1. With 1 base clipped from V and 4 bases from J, the junction kept 4 bases outside the gene matches. This CDR3 comprises 16 residues. Germline V lookup: CDR1 LNHDA, CDR2 SQIVND (reference sequence). This CDR3 is CASSIVGDRATGELFF. CDR3 in DNA: TGTGCCAGTAGTATAGTGGGGGACAGGGCCACCGGGGAGCTGTTTTTT. Variable domain in full (rest from reference TRBV19 and TRBJ2-2): DGGITQSPKYLFRKEGQNVTLSCEQNLNHDAMYWYRQDPGQGLRLIYYSQIVNDFQKGDIAEGYSVSREKKESFPLTVTSAQKNPTAFYLCASSIVGDRATGELFFGEGSRLTVL.

The V gene is TRBV29-1, the J gene TRBJ2-7, with 10 nucleotides matching TRBD1. The germline gives CDR1 SQVTM, CDR2 ANQGSEA. The CDR3 runs 13 residues. The V and J ends lost 6 bases and 5 bases, in that order; junction bases with no gene match: 7. The chain's CDR3 is CSVLTGGQNEQYF. The CDR3 coding sequence is TGCAGCGTGCTGACAGGGGGCCAGAACGAGCAGTACTTC.

This sequence joins TRBV19 and TRBJ2-7; TRBD1 aligns across 12 bases. This CDR3 is built from 14 residues. The V and J ends lost 7 bases and 7 bases, in that order; junction bases with no gene match: 8. Per the germline V gene, CDR1 is LNHDA and CDR2 is SQIVND (reference sequence). The CDR3 protein is CASMAGQGASEQYF. CDR3 DNA: TGTGCCAGTATGGCGGGACAGGGGGCTAGTGAGCAGTACTTC.

Only a few counts were recorded for this clone. The chain has TRBV28 and TRBJ1-1, with 9 bases that match TRBD1. Germline trimming cut 6 bases from V and 5 bases from J; bases unmatched to any gene: 7. Germline CDR1 is MDHEN and CDR2 is SYDVKM. The CDR3 is made up of 14 amino acids. CDR3 bases: TGTGCCAGCAGACCGGGACAGGGCGATACTGAAGCTTTCTTT. It is translated as CASRPGQGDTEAFF.

This chain links TRBV19 with TRBJ1-5, with D unresolved. The CDR3 contains 14 residues. The germline V and J ends were trimmed by 8 bases and 2 bases, with 13 bases remaining between them. Germline-derived CDR1 and CDR2 are LNHDA and SQIVND (reference sequence). The CDR3 sequence is CASRLDGRNQPQHF. CDR3 DNA sequence: TGTGCCAGTCGCCTCGATGGGCGCAATCAGCCCCAGCATTTT.

J is TRBJ2-1 and V is TRBV2, with D hard to call. Germline V gene sequence: CDR1 SNHLY, CDR2 FYNNEI. The CDR3 totals 12 residues. V shed 7 bases and J shed 1 base, with 5 bases lying between them. CDR3 region: CASTRSYNEQFF. CDR3 nucleotide sequence: TGTGCCAGCACTCGGTCCTACAATGAGCAGTTCTTC.

This chain joins TRBV5-4 and TRBJ1-1; D perhaps matches TRBD1 (5 bases). CDR1 and CDR2 (germline): SGHNT, YYREEE (reference sequence). The CDR3 runs to 13 residues. V was cut by 2 bases and J by 1 base, with 6 bases left in between. Here the CDR3 reads CASSFQGNTEAFF. CDR3 DNA: TGTGCCAGCAGCTTTCAGGGGAACACTGAAGCTTTCTTT.

The chain links TRBV18 to TRBJ2-2; D might be TRBD1 (6 bases). The ends were cut back, 6 bases at V and 6 bases at J, with 11 bases in the middle. The CDR3 runs 13 residues. Germline-derived CDR1 and CDR2 are KGHSH and LQKENI. The CDR3 DNA is TGTGCCAGCTCCCAAGACAGGTCCGGGGAGCTGTTTTTT. This codes for CASSQDRSGELFF.

This clone was counted a single time. The chain has TRBV7-9 and TRBJ2-4; 14 bases are shared with TRBD2. Germline V gene sequence: CDR1 SEHNR, CDR2 FQNEAQ (reference sequence). CDR3 length: 18 residues. The ends lost 5 bases at V and 7 bases at J; junction bases unmatched: 13. The CDR3 DNA is TGTGCCAGCAGCCCAACCGGGACTAGCGGGAGTGCGGGGAACATTCAGTACTTC. It codes for CASSPTGTSGSAGNIQYF.

A word on this clone: Other DNA sequences from this sample encode an identical CDR3 as well. The chain employs TRBV7-2 and TRBJ1-2, with a possible D match to TRBD1 (5 bases). The V end lost 2 bases, the J end lost 4 bases, and 11 bases lay between the germline ends. The CDR3 sequence is 14 residues long. Germline loops: CDR1 SGHTA, CDR2 FQGNSA. CDR3: CASSLLGVGYGYTF. The CDR3 DNA reads as TGTGCCAGCAGCTTACTAGGGGTCGGCTATGGCTACACCTTC.

This chain uses TRBV5-4 with TRBJ2-1; perhaps TRBD1 as D (6 bases). CDR1 and CDR2 (germline): SGHNT, YYREEE (reference sequence). The CDR3 covers 13 residues. V lost 7 bases and J 3 bases, leaving 11 bases between the germline ends. CDR3 amino acids: CASRNRDYNEQFF. The CDR3 DNA reads as TGTGCCAGCCGAAACAGGGACTACAATGAGCAGTTCTTC.